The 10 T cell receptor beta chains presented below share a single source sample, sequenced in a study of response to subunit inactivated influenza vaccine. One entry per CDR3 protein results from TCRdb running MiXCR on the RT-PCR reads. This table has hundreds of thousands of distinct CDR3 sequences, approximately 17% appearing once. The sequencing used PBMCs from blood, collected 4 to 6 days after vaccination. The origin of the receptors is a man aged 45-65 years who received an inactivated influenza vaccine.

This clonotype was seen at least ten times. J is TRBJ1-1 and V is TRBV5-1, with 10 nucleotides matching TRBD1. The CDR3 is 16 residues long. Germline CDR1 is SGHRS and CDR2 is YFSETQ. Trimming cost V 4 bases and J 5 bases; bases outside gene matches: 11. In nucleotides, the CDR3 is TGCGCCAGCAGCCTGGACGGGGGACAGGGGAAGACTGAAGCTTTCTTT. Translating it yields CASSLDGGQGKTEAFF. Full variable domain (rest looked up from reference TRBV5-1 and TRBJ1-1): KAGVTQTPRYLIKTRGQQVTLSCSPISGHRSVSWYQQTPGQGLQFLFEYFSETQRNKGNFPGRFSGRQFSNSRSEMNVSTLELGDSALYLCASSLDGGQGKTEAFFGQGTRLTVV.

The CDR3: CASSSYGRLNNEQFF. CDR3 DNA sequence: TGTGCCAGCAGCTCATACGGGAGGCTCAACAATGAGCAGTTCTTC. This chain links TRBV13 with TRBJ2-1, with 7 nucleotides matching TRBD2. CDR1 PRHDT and CDR2 FYEKMQ come from the germline V gene (reference sequence). V trimming: 4 bases; J trimming: 5 bases; junction bases outside the gene matches: 8. The CDR3 totals 15 residues. Full variable domain (rest looked up from reference TRBV13 and TRBJ2-1): AAGVIQSPRHLIKEKRETATLKCYPIPRHDTVYWYQQGPGQDPQFLISFYEKMQSDKGSIPDRFSAQQFSDYHSELNMSSLELGDSALYFCASSSYGRLNNEQFFGPGTRLTVL.

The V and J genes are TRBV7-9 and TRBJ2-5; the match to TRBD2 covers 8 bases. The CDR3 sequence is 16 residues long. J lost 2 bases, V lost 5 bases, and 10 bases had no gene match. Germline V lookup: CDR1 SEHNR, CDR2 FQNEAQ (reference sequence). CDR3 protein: CASSKRGGRVQETQYF. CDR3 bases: TGTGCCAGCAGCAAACGGGGGGGCAGAGTACAAGAGACCCAGTACTTC.

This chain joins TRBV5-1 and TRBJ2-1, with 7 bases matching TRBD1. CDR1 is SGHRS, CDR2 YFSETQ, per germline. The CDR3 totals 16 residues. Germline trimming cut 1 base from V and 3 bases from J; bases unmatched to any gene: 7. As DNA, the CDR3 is TGCGCCAGCAGCTTGAGAACGGGACAGCTCTACAATGAGCAGTTCTTC. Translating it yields CASSLRTGQLYNEQFF.

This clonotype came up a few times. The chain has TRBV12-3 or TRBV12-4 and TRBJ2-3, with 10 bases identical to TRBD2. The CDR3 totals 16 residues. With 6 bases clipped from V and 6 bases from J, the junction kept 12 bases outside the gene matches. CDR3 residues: CASSSGLAGVFDTQYF. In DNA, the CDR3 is TGTGCCAGCAGCTCGGGTCTAGCGGGAGTATTTGATACGCAGTATTTT.

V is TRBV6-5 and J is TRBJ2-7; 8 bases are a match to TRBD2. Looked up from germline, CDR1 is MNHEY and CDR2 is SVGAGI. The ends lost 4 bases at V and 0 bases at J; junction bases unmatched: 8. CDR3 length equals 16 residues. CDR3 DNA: TGTGCCAGCAGTTGGGGCGGGGGGCACCACTCCTACGAGCAGTACTTC. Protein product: CASSWGGGHHSYEQYF.

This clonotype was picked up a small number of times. This CDR3 is CASSPRTSGHNEQFF. For the CDR3, the DNA is TGTGCCAGCAGCCCCCGGACTAGCGGCCACAATGAGCAGTTCTTC. This rearrangement joins TRBV7-2 to TRBJ2-1, with 10 bases identical to TRBD2. The germline CDR1 and CDR2 sequences are SGHTA and FQGNSA. The CDR3 covers 15 residues. V gave up 5 bases and J gave up 5 bases; unmatched junction bases: 6. Drawing the rest from reference TRBV7-2 and TRBJ2-1, the complete variable domain is GAGVSQSPSNKVTEKGKDVELRCDPISGHTALYWYRQSLGQGLEFLIYFQGNSAPDKSGLPSDRFSAERTGGSVSTLTIQRTQQEDSAVYLCASSPRTSGHNEQFFGPGTRLTVL.

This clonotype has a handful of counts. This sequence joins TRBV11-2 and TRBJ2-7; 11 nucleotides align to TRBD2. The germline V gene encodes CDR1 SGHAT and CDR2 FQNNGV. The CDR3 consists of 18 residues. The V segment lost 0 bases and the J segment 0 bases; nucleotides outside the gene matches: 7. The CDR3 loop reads CASSLELAGAKSSYEQYF. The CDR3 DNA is TGTGCCAGCAGCTTAGAACTAGCGGGGGCAAAGAGCTCCTACGAGCAGTACTTC.

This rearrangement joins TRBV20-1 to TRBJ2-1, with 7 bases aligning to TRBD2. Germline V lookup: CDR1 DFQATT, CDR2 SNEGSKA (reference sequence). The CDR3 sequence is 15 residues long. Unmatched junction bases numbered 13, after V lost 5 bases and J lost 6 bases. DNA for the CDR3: TGCAGTGCTGCAGGATTACTAGCGCTAGGCAATGAGCAGTTCTTC. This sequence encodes CSAAGLLALGNEQFF.

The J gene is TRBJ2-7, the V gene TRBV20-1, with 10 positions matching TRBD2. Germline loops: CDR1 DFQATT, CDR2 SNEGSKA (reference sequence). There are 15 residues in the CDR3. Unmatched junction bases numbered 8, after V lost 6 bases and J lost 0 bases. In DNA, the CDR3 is TGCAGTGCCAATAACCGACTAGCGGGCTCCTACGAGCAGTACTTC. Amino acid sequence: CSANNRLAGSYEQYF.